This TCR beta chain derives from a study of CD8 T cells in Susac syndrome. The CDR3 has 12 residues. Trimming removed 5 bases from V and 5 bases from J, with 8 bases in between. The RNA input was about 0.5 to 1 ug, and it was reverse transcribed with random hexamers. MiXCR, applied by TCRdb to the immunoSEQ multiplex PCR reads, yields one record per CDR3 protein. The table has some 120,000 distinct CDR3 sequences, approximately 96% seen once; the top ten hold 0.085% to 0.09%. J is TRBJ2-1 and V is TRBV5-3; perhaps TRBD2 as D (5 bases). TRBV5-3 counts as an open reading frame of uncertain function. This TCR derives from a human donor in good health. The sequenced sample consisted of CD4+ T cells from PBMCs. CDR3 sequence reads: CARRLEDNEQFF. CDR3 DNA sequence: TGTGCCAGAAGACTAGAGGACAATGAGCAGTTCTTC.